The 7 T cell receptor beta chains listed next were all sequenced from one sample in a study of control samples from healthy donors and cancer patients. TCRdb's copy holds only in-frame clones and misses some; the assay was immunoSEQ multiplex PCR. Of 120,000 to 150,000 clones listed, approximately 91% are singletons. Source material: blood. The receptors come from a woman younger than 45 in good health.

In its sample, this clone was seen once. This sequence joins TRBV5-6 and TRBJ1-1; a possible D gene is TRBD1 (5 bases). The V and J ends lost 2 bases and 3 bases respectively, with 14 bases between them. Germline lookup yields CDR1 SGHDT and CDR2 YYEEEE. CDR3 length: 15 amino acids. CDR3: CASSFMDIADTEAFF. Written as DNA, the CDR3 is TGTGCCAGCAGCTTTATGGACATCGCGGACACTGAAGCTTTCTTT. The whole variable domain, filled in from reference TRBV5-6 and TRBJ1-1, reads DAGVTQSPTHLIKTRGQQVTLRCSPKSGHDTVSWYQQALGQGPQFIFQYYEEEERQRGNFPDRFSGHQFPNYSSELNVNALLLGDSALYLCASSFMDIADTEAFFGQGTRLTVV.

V and J are TRBV30 and TRBJ2-7, with 7 positions matching TRBD1. V was pared by 8 bases and J by 1 base, with 11 bases of the junction left unmatched. Germline CDR1 GTSNPN, CDR2 SVGIG (reference sequence). The CDR3 runs to 14 residues. Here the CDR3 reads CASSGQAPSYEQYF. In DNA form, the CDR3 reads TGTGCCAGCTCCGGACAGGCCCCATCCTACGAGCAGTACTTC. Combining the CDR3 with reference TRBV30 and TRBJ2-7 gives the whole variable domain SQTIHQWPATLVQPVGSPLSLECTVEGTSNPNLYWYRQAAGRGLQLLFYSVGIGQISSEVPQNLSASRPQDRQFILSSKKLLLSDSGFYLCASSGQAPSYEQYFGPGTRLTVT.

V and J are TRBV21-1 and TRBJ1-3. TRBV21-1 is a pseudogene locus. There are 15 residues in the CDR3. The CDR3 DNA reads as TGTGCCAGCAGCAAGCCACGGGTCTCTGGAAACACCATATATTTT. Translated, it gives CASSKPRVSGNTIYF.

V is TRBV20-1 and J is TRBJ1-5; unclear D gene. The CDR3 totals 13 residues. V was shortened by 6 bases and J by 9 bases, with 18 bases between the two germline ends. Germline CDR1 is DFQATT and CDR2 is SNEGSKA (reference sequence). This CDR3 reads CSASGPLRGPQHF. CDR3 nucleotide sequence: TGCAGTGCGAGTGGACCTCTGCGTGGGCCCCAGCATTTT.

This rearrangement joins TRBV27 to TRBJ1-2; 9 bases are shared with TRBD1. The CDR3 consists of 19 residues. The V gene's germline CDR1 is MNHEY and CDR2 SMNVEV (reference sequence). Unmatched junction bases numbered 25, after V lost 6 bases and J lost 8 bases. The CDR3 sequence: CASSQTTGTGNILASGYTF. CDR3 in DNA: TGTGCCAGCAGCCAGACCACCGGGACAGGGAACATCCTAGCTTCGGGCTACACCTTC.

This clone appeared a few times. The chain's CDR3 is CASSHDPGDTEAFF. In DNA form, the CDR3 reads TGTGCCAGCAGCCACGACCCCGGGGACACTGAAGCTTTCTTT. The gene calls are TRBV5-5 and TRBJ1-1; no firm D call. Germline CDR1 SGHKS, CDR2 YYEKEE (reference sequence). Trimming took 4 bases from V and 3 from J, leaving 13 bases between them. This CDR3 is built from 14 residues.

The gene calls are TRBV12-3 or TRBV12-4 and TRBJ2-7; 12 bases are a match to TRBD2. Trimming cost V 5 bases and J 10 bases; bases outside gene matches: 6. CDR3 length: 13 residues. The CDR3: CASSGLAGMGQYF. CDR3 sequence (DNA): TGTGCCAGCAGTGGACTAGCGGGAATGGGACAGTACTTC.